The table lists the clone carrying this TCR beta chain with many counts. Trimming removed 5 bases at V and 1 base at J, with 8 bases between. The CDR3 is made up of 13 amino acids. Germline CDR1 and CDR2: LNHDA and SQIVND (reference sequence). These data are taken from a study of low-dose radiotherapy and immunotherapy resistance in tumors. Study-level background: With cycle 1 day 1 as the start, patients took oral aspirin 300 mg daily for four cycles.

This sample's time point: after trial treatment. Treatment specified: LDRT plus nivolumab, ipilimumab, low-dose cyclophosphamide and aspirin (RACIN trial). In the RACIN dose-escalation trial, donors got nivolumab plus ipilimumab with aspirin, cyclophosphamide and radiotherapy. Advanced solid tumors without tumor-infiltrating lymphocytes were required for inclusion. Primers used for first-strand cDNA, a TRAV- and TRBV-specific set, covered both alpha and beta chains. Using a constant-region primer together with a V-primer adapter, TCRs were subjected to about 20 PCR cycles of amplification. TCRdb reprocessed the reads with MiXCR, giving one entry per CDR3 protein. The sample lists 75,000 to 95,000 distinct CDR3 sequences; around 20% were seen once.

This chain uses TRBV19 with TRBJ2-5; D call uncertain. The starting material was PBMCs, obtained after low-dose radiotherapy plus immunotherapy. This TCR derives from a female donor with ovarian cancer. The CDR3 DNA reads TGTGCCAGTAGTTCTATACTCCAAGAGACCCAGTACTTC. Amino acid sequence: CASSSILQETQYF.